A selection of T cell receptor beta chains follows, all from one sample in a study of OX40 agonist ivuxolimab in advanced cancers. The method was immunoSEQ multiplex PCR; TCRdb's version includes in-frame clones alone and lacks a portion of them. The data hold 65,000 to 95,000 clones, with roughly 90% observed a single time. This specimen was CD4+ or CD8+ T cells sorted from blood, taken in a trial of the OX40 agonist ivuxolimab. The origin of the receptors is an adult with an advanced solid tumor such as melanoma, head and neck, liver or kidney cancer. The CDR3 runs from the conserved cysteine through the conserved F or W. The order of the fields is J gene, D gene, clone size, V gene, CDR3 protein, CDR3 DNA. The D gene is left open where the match is weak. Clone size is shown for a subset of rows, as once, few, many or a class of expanded clone.

TRBJ1-2	.	.	TRBV9	CASSEGNNYGYTF	TGTGCCAGCAGCGAGGGGAATAACTATGGCTACACCTTC
TRBJ1-2	.	.	TRBV4-1	CASSQRETYGYTF	TGCGCCAGCAGCCAACGGGAGACCTATGGCTACACCTTC
TRBJ1-1	TRBD1	.	TRBV6-5	CASSMTGGTEAFF	TGTGCCAGCAGCATGACAGGGGGGACTGAAGCTTTCTTT
TRBJ2-5	TRBD1	.	TRBV6-4	CASSEMTGNQETQYF	TGTGCCAGCAGTGAAATGACAGGGAACCAAGAGACCCAGTACTTC
TRBJ1-3	.	.	TRBV4-1	CASSQNRNSGNTIYF	TGCGCCAGCAGCCAAAACAGGAACTCTGGAAACACCATATATTTT
TRBJ1-2	.	.	TRBV9	CASSPPPDTGYTF	TGTGCCAGCAGCCCCCCCCCGGACACCGGCTACACCTTC
TRBJ2-5	.	.	TRBV4-2	CASSQEAIRGGYQETQYF	TGTGCCAGCAGCCAAGAGGCTATCAGGGGGGGGTACCAAGAGACCCAGTACTTC
TRBJ1-5	.	.	TRBV10-2	CASSESGPGSRQPQHF	TGCGCCAGCAGTGAGTCGGGCCCCGGTAGCCGTCAGCCCCAGCATTTT
TRBJ2-7	TRBD2	.	TRBV27	CASSAGGPRGEQYF	TGTGCCAGCAGTGCGGGGGGGCCAAGGGGCGAGCAGTACTTC
TRBJ2-1	.	.	TRBV11-2	CASSLVGRGPYNEQFF	TGTGCCAGCAGCTTAGTTGGACGGGGGCCCTACAATGAGCAGTTCTTC
TRBJ2-7	.	.	TRBV4-3	CASSQEQGGGSYEQYF	TGCGCCAGCAGCCAAGAACAGGGGGGGGGTTCCTACGAGCAGTACTTC
TRBJ1-4	.	.	TRBV27	CASSLFPPSGATNEKLFF	TGTGCCAGCAGTTTATTCCCCCCCTCCGGAGCAACTAATGAAAAACTGTTTTTT
TRBJ2-7	TRBD1	.	TRBV9	CASSVAGQGGYEQYF	TGTGCCAGCAGCGTAGCGGGACAGGGAGGCTACGAGCAGTACTTC
TRBJ2-7	.	.	TRBV10-2	CASSESSVYEQYF	TGCGCCAGCAGTGAGTCGTCGGTCTACGAGCAGTACTTC
TRBJ2-1	.	.	TRBV7-9	CASGTSGAVGNEQFF	TGTGCCAGCGGGACATCAGGGGCAGTGGGCAATGAGCAGTTCTTC
TRBJ2-5	TRBD2	.	TRBV7-6	CASSPLLGRGETQYF	TGTGCCAGCAGCCCGCTCCTCGGGCGGGGGGAGACCCAGTACTTC
TRBJ2-1	.	.	TRBV9	CASSPQGYNEQFF	TGTGCCAGCAGCCCTCAGGGGTACAATGAGCAGTTCTTC
TRBJ1-6	.	.	TRBV27	CASSLSGWVHTPGAPLHF	TGTGCCAGCAGTTTATCGGGCTGGGTCCACACCCCGGGGGCACCCCTCCACTTT
TRBJ1-5	.	.	TRBV19	CATGVSNQPQHF	TGTGCCACCGGGGTTAGCAATCAGCCCCAGCATTTT
TRBJ2-1	.	.	TRBV10-3	CATRDSNSYNEQFF	TGTGCCACCCGGGACTCCAACTCCTACAATGAGCAGTTCTTC
TRBJ2-7	.	few	TRBV4-1	CASSQVGQVNEQYF	TGCGCCAGCAGCCAAGTGGGCCAGGTAAACGAGCAGTACTTC
TRBJ2-7	.	.	TRBV5-4	CASSSITDSYEQYF	TGTGCCAGCAGCTCGATAACGGACAGCTACGAGCAGTACTTC
TRBJ2-3	.	.	TRBV7-8	CASSFEGTDTQYF	TGTGCCAGCAGCTTCGAGGGCACAGATACGCAGTATTTT
TRBJ1-6	.	.	TRBV10-3	CAISDGRHLLNSPLHF	TGTGCCATCAGTGACGGACGCCACCTCCTTAATTCACCCCTCCACTTT
TRBJ2-7	.	.	TRBV4-1	CASAKETGASYEQYF	TGCGCCAGCGCCAAGGAGACGGGCGCATCCTACGAGCAGTACTTC
TRBJ2-7	TRBD2	.	TRBV4-1	CASSQGAPGLAGDHSYEQYF	TGCGCCAGCAGCCAAGGCGCCCCGGGACTAGCGGGGGACCACTCCTACGAGCAGTACTTC
TRBJ2-1	.	.	TRBV11-2	CASSSQASLNEQFF	TGTGCCAGCAGTTCTCAAGCCAGCCTCAATGAGCAGTTCTTC
TRBJ2-1	TRBD2	.	TRBV9	CASSEPAGLAGGRPNEQFF	TGTGCCAGCAGCGAGCCTGCGGGACTAGCGGGGGGGCGGCCCAATGAGCAGTTCTTC
TRBJ2-5	TRBD2	.	TRBV15	CATSNSGAMYQETQYF	TGTGCCACCAGCAACAGCGGGGCAATGTACCAAGAGACCCAGTACTTC
TRBJ1-2	.	.	TRBV19	CASRAKDYGYTF	TGTGCCAGTAGGGCAAAGGACTATGGCTACACCTTC
TRBJ1-5	TRBD1	.	TRBV15	CATSRDGFGTGANQPQHF	TGTGCCACCAGCAGAGATGGTTTCGGGACAGGTGCCAATCAGCCCCAGCATTTT
TRBJ1-5	.	.	TRBV4-1	CASSQAVSQPQHF	TGCGCCAGCAGCCAAGCAGTATCTCAGCCCCAGCATTTT
TRBJ2-7	.	.	TRBV7-2	CASSSYRASYEQYF	TGTGCCAGCAGCTCATACCGTGCTTCCTACGAGCAGTACTTC
TRBJ2-5	.	.	TRBV6-1	CASSDAGPGPPRETQYF	TGTGCCAGCAGTGATGCGGGGCCGGGACCCCCTCGGGAGACCCAGTACTTC
TRBJ1-4	TRBD1	.	TRBV19	CASSTGTGLATNEKLFF	TGTGCCAGTAGTACCGGGACAGGGCTTGCAACTAATGAAAAACTGTTTTTT
TRBJ2-7	TRBD1	.	TRBV15	CATSFGQGAYEQYF	TGTGCCACCAGCTTCGGACAGGGGGCCTACGAGCAGTACTTC
TRBJ1-2	TRBD1	.	TRBV10-3	CAISESKAGQYGYTF	TGTGCCATCAGTGAGTCGAAAGCGGGACAGTATGGCTACACCTTC
TRBJ2-1	TRBD2	once	TRBV23-1	CASNRLAGGLNEQFF	TGCGCCAGCAACCGACTAGCGGGGGGCCTCAATGAGCAGTTCTTC
TRBJ2-7	.	once	TRBV29-1	CSVVDGTSYEQYF	TGCAGCGTTGTGGACGGCACCTCCTACGAGCAGTACTTC
TRBJ1-1	TRBD1	.	TRBV11-2	CASSTIGTVTFF	TGTGCCAGCAGCACGATAGGGACAGTAACTTTCTTT
TRBJ2-2	TRBD2	.	TRBV11-2	CASSSFFGLALQGAGELFF	TGTGCCAGCAGCTCCTTCTTTGGACTAGCCCTTCAAGGGGCCGGGGAGCTGTTTTTT
TRBJ2-3	.	.	TRBV6-6	CASSYPPNTDTQYF	TGTGCCAGCAGTTACCCCCCAAACACAGATACGCAGTATTTT
TRBJ2-1	.	.	TRBV5-6	CASSRVSSYNEQFF	TGTGCCAGCAGCAGGGTCAGCTCCTACAATGAGCAGTTCTTC
TRBJ2-3	.	.	TRBV6-4	CASLEGTQYF	TGTGCCAGCCTAGAGGGTACGCAGTATTTT
TRBJ2-7	TRBD1	.	TRBV4-1	CASSSVRQGSYEQYF	TGCGCCAGCAGCTCCGTGAGACAGGGCTCCTACGAGCAGTACTTC
TRBJ1-1	.	.	TRBV4-1	CASSQAGWPEAFF	TGCGCCAGCAGCCAAGCTGGGTGGCCTGAAGCTTTCTTT